These 5 T cell receptor beta chains originate from one sample sequenced in a study of a mutant IDH1 vaccine in newly diagnosed glioma. The protocol was immunoSEQ multiplex PCR, while the TCRdb copy is restricted to in-frame clones and leaves out a portion. Of some 55,000 clones detected, around 90% appear once; the ten largest clones hold approximately 4.2%. Antigens for these TCRs are unknown. The time point here: week 5, during vaccination. Doses consisted of 300 ug of mutant IDH1 20-mer peptide each, paired with topical imiquimod. The sample was PBMCs, taken from a glioma patient whose treatment included an IDH1 peptide vaccine. Every receptor here comes from a middle-aged woman with glioma.

This chain links TRBV28 with TRBJ2-5, with 10 bases matching TRBD1. The germline CDR1 and CDR2 sequences are MDHEN and SYDVKM. The J segment lost 5 bases and the V segment lost 6 bases, leaving 6 bases of the junction unmatched. The CDR3 is 14 residues long. In DNA, the CDR3 is TGTGCCAGCAGGGAACGGACAGGGGGTGAGACCCAGTACTTC. Protein sequence: CASRERTGGETQYF.

The chain joins TRBV6-5 to TRBJ2-2, with 7 bases lining up with TRBD1. J was trimmed by 6 bases and V by 0 bases; bases with no gene match: 4. Germline V lookup: CDR1 MNHEY, CDR2 SVGAGI. The CDR3 contains 15 residues. The CDR3 sequence is CASSYSTGDPGELFF. CDR3 sequence (DNA): TGTGCCAGCAGTTACTCAACAGGGGACCCCGGGGAGCTGTTTTTT.

The chain uses TRBV4-3 and TRBJ1-1, with 9 bases fitting TRBD1. The trim removed 1 base at V and 1 base at J, leaving 19 bases unmatched. The CDR3 covers 21 residues. Germline CDR1 is LGHNA and CDR2 is YSLEER. CDR3: CASSQGDREFQQQEWNTEAFF. CDR3 sequence (DNA): TGCGCCAGCAGCCAAGGGGACAGGGAATTCCAACAACAAGAATGGAACACTGAAGCTTTCTTT.

The rearrangement joins TRBV27 to TRBJ2-7; TRBD1 is a possible D gene (6 bases). Germline CDR1 reads MNHEY; CDR2 reads SMNVEV (reference sequence). The CDR3 spans 15 residues. V gave up 5 bases and J gave up 3 bases, with 17 bases separating them. CDR3 sequence (DNA): TGTGCCAGCAGTGGGGCCGCCAGGGGATACTACGAGCAGTACTTC. Protein sequence: CASSGAARGYYEQYF.

The chain is built from TRBV5-1 and TRBJ2-2, with D maybe TRBD2 (5 bases). The length of the CDR3 is 14 residues. Germline assignment: CDR1 SGHRS and CDR2 YFSETQ. V dropped 0 bases and J dropped 6 bases, with 9 bases sitting between them. The chain's CDR3 is CASSLVRVAGELFF. CDR3 DNA sequence: TGCGCCAGCAGCTTGGTGAGGGTGGCCGGGGAGCTGTTTTTT.